Listed here are 25 T cell receptor beta chains from one sample, sequenced in a study of post-analysis software for immune sequencing data. Study-level points and caveats: Among 5 or 6 TRBV segments more frequent in patients than controls were TRBV5-6, TRBV5-1 and TRBV20-1.

No antigen has been identified for these receptors. Libraries were made from TCR beta cDNA, and they carried unique molecular identifiers. TCRdb used MiXCR to reprocess the PCR reads, holding one entry per CDR3 protein. The sample lists about 680,000 distinct CDR3 sequences; roughly three fifths were seen once. The sequencing sample was made of blood. The origin of the receptors is a girl aged 2 to 10 with multiple sclerosis.

The V and J genes are TRBV29-1 and TRBJ2-1, with D perhaps matching TRBD1 or TRBD2 (6 bases each). Germline CDR1 reads SQVTM; CDR2 reads ANQGSEA. V lost 2 bases and J lost 5, with 13 bases in between. This CDR3 spans 14 amino acids. The CDR3 nucleotides read TGCAGCGTTGAATTGCGGGACACGAACAATGAGCAGTTCTTC. It translates to CSVELRDTNNEQFF.

The chain recombines TRBV12-3 or TRBV12-4 with TRBJ2-4; D gene ambiguous. Between the trimmed V and J ends, which lost 5 bases and 1 base, there was a span of 12 bases. The CDR3 extends over 15 amino acids. DNA of the CDR3: TGTGCCAGCAGTCAATATGGAGTCGCCAAAAACATTCAGTACTTC. It yields the protein CASSQYGVAKNIQYF.

The V gene is TRBV12-3 or TRBV12-4, the J gene TRBJ2-1, with TRBD2 matching 7 bases. Trimming removed 2 bases from V and 6 bases from J; junction bases left unmatched: 7. The CDR3 sequence is 15 residues long. The CDR3 sequence: CASSLRSSGANEQFF. CDR3 bases: TGTGCCAGCAGTTTACGCTCTAGCGGAGCCAATGAGCAGTTCTTC.

The chain is built from TRBV29-1 and TRBJ2-3; 7 nucleotides agree with TRBD1. CDR1 is SQVTM, CDR2 ANQGSEA, per germline. The V and J ends lost 5 bases and 1 base, in that order; junction bases with no gene match: 6. There are 14 residues in the CDR3. The CDR3, as DNA: TGCAGCGTTACCCAAGACAGGGGCACAGATACGCAGTATTTT. It translates to CSVTQDRGTDTQYF.

This clonotype was picked up a small number of times. This rearrangement joins TRBV28 to TRBJ2-5; 10 nucleotides line up with TRBD1. With V trimmed by 2 bases and J by 2 bases, 2 bases remained unmatched. This CDR3 region has 15 residues. CDR1 is MDHEN and CDR2 is SYDVKM in the germline V gene. This CDR3 reads CASSLRTGGQETQYF. The DNA of the CDR3 is TGTGCCAGCAGTTTAAGGACAGGGGGTCAAGAGACCCAGTACTTC.

This clonotype has just a few counts. The chain recombines TRBV7-7 with TRBJ2-3; 7 bases fit TRBD1. This CDR3 has 15 residues. Germline V gene sequence: CDR1 SSHAT, CDR2 FNYEAQ (reference sequence). Germline trimming cut 5 bases from V and 2 bases from J; bases unmatched to any gene: 7. In DNA form, the CDR3 reads TGTGCCAGCAGCCTTACAGGGGACATCACAGATACGCAGTATTTT. As protein: CASSLTGDITDTQYF. Full variable domain (remainder filled in from reference TRBV7-7 and TRBJ2-3): GAGVSQSPRYKVTKRGQDVTLRCDPISSHATLYWYQQALGQGPEFLTYFNYEAQPDKSGLPSDRFSAERPEGSISTLTIQRTEQRDSAMYRCASSLTGDITDTQYFGPGTRLTVL.

This chain links TRBV29-1 with TRBJ2-1; D remains ambiguous. Germline lookup yields CDR1 SQVTM and CDR2 ANQGSEA. Trimming took 5 bases from V and 6 from J, leaving 8 bases between them. The CDR3 extends over 11 amino acids. The CDR3 spells CSVFSFNEQFF. The CDR3 DNA sequence: TGCAGCGTTTTTTCTTTCAATGAGCAGTTCTTC.

The rearrangement joins TRBV5-1 to TRBJ2-3; D is possibly TRBD2 (6 bases). In germline, CDR1 is SGHRS, CDR2 YFSETQ. V lost 3 bases and J 2 bases, leaving 13 bases between the germline ends. CDR3 length: 15 residues. Here the CDR3 reads CASSWGLRDTDTQYF. The CDR3 DNA reads TGCGCCAGCAGCTGGGGTTTGCGGGACACAGATACGCAGTATTTT.

The chain carries TRBV6-5 and TRBJ2-5; D not certain. The ends were cut back, 3 bases at V and 2 bases at J, with 13 bases in the middle. This CDR3 comprises 15 residues. Germline loops: CDR1 MNHEY, CDR2 SVGAGI. CDR3 residues: CASSYGRSEQETQYF. In DNA form, the CDR3 reads TGTGCCAGCAGTTATGGCAGAAGCGAACAAGAGACCCAGTACTTC.

The chain couples TRBV29-1 to TRBJ1-2, with D hard to call. CDR1 and CDR2 from the germline V gene are SQVTM and ANQGSEA. V dropped 2 bases and J dropped 12 bases, with 10 bases sitting between them. The CDR3 is 10 amino acids. DNA of the CDR3: TGCAGCGTTGAAACTCGGACTCACACCTTC. Translating gives CSVETRTHTF.

The chain recombines TRBV11-2 with TRBJ2-1, with 9 nucleotides matching TRBD1. With V trimmed by 5 bases and J by 8 bases, 7 bases remained unmatched. Germline CDR1 and CDR2: SGHAT and FQNNGV. CDR3 size: 14 residues. The CDR3 protein is CASSVGTGLHEQFF. In DNA, the CDR3 is TGTGCCAGCAGCGTCGGGACAGGGCTTCATGAGCAGTTCTTC.

This clonotype has only a few counts. V and J are TRBV27 and TRBJ1-6; TRBD1 might be the D (5 bases). Trimming took 4 bases from V and 12 from J, leaving 22 bases between them. Germline loops: CDR1 MNHEY, CDR2 SMNVEV (reference sequence). The CDR3 has 16 amino acids. Here the CDR3 DNA reads TGTGCCAGCAGTTCCCGGTACAAGTCCCAGGGAGTACCCCTCCACTTT. Residues: CASSSRYKSQGVPLHF.

The chain employs TRBV4-1 and TRBJ2-7; 11 bases match TRBD1. Germline V gives CDR1 MGHRA, CDR2 YSYEKL. CDR3 size: 17 residues. Losses at the gene ends were 1 base for V and 5 bases for J; bases not matched to a gene: 10. DNA of the CDR3: TGCGCCAGCAGCCAAGTTGAGGACAGGGGGCTTGTCAACGAGCAGTACTTC. The encoded protein is CASSQVEDRGLVNEQYF.

The CDR3, as DNA: TGCAGCGTTGGGCTGCTGTCGGCAGAAGCTTTCTTT. Its protein is CSVGLLSAEAFF. The chain uses TRBV29-1 and TRBJ1-1; no firm D call. Trimming left V 4 bases short and J 8 bases short, with 14 bases between. There are 12 residues in the CDR3. The germline V gene has CDR1 SQVTM and CDR2 ANQGSEA.

This clonotype was seen more than once but under ten times. This chain connects TRBV6-5 to TRBJ1-1, with 9 bases matching TRBD1. V lost 6 bases and J lost 5; bases outside the gene matches: 10. The germline V gene encodes CDR1 MNHEY and CDR2 SVGAGI. This CDR3 is 15 amino acids long. The CDR3, as DNA: TGTGCCAGCAGAGATTCGGGACAGGGCGGAACTGAAGCTTTCTTT. This sequence encodes CASRDSGQGGTEAFF.

V usage is TRBV12-3 or TRBV12-4 and J usage is TRBJ2-2; D remains ambiguous. The CDR3 is 14 amino acids. V dropped 3 bases and J dropped 3 bases, with 8 bases sitting between them. For the CDR3, the DNA is TGTGCCAGCAGTTTTCTGGGGTACACCGGGGAGCTGTTTTTT. This translates into CASSFLGYTGELFF.

The chain recombines TRBV20-1 with TRBJ2-3, with D unclear. Deletions cut 3 bases from V and 0 bases from J, with 7 bases between. This CDR3 is 13 amino acids long. CDR1 is DFQATT, CDR2 SNEGSKA, per germline (reference sequence). CDR3 nucleotides: TGCAGTGCTAGCGTGGGGAGCACAGATACGCAGTATTTT. It yields the protein CSASVGSTDTQYF.

V is TRBV7-9 and J is TRBJ1-2, with a possible D match to TRBD1 (5 bases). There are 14 residues in the CDR3. V gave up 3 bases and J gave up 8 bases, with 16 bases separating them. Germline CDR1 reads SEHNR; CDR2 reads FQNEAQ (reference sequence). The CDR3 is CASSFGGVLGGYTF. The DNA for the CDR3 is TGTGCCAGCAGCTTCGGGGGGGTTCTAGGCGGCTACACCTTC. The complete variable domain, with remaining parts taken from reference TRBV7-9 and TRBJ1-2, reads DTGVSQNPRHKITKRGQNVTFRCDPISEHNRLYWYRQTLGQGPEFLTYFQNEAQLEKSRLLSDRFSAERPKGSFSTLEIQRTEQGDSAMYLCASSFGGVLGGYTFGSGTRLTVV.

V gene TRBV10-3 combines with J gene TRBJ2-1; D is possibly TRBD2 (6 bases). Trimming took 6 bases from V and 9 from J, leaving 12 bases between them. The CDR3 consists of 12 residues. Germline V gene lookup returns CDR1 ENHRY and CDR2 SYGVKD. The CDR3 DNA sequence: TGTGCCATCAGCGGGAGCGATAGTGAGCAGTTCTTC. The encoded protein is CAISGSDSEQFF.

In its sample, this clonotype was seen once. The chain links TRBV20-1 to TRBJ2-1; a weak D match, TRBD2 (6 bases). The CDR3 length is 14 residues. V dropped 1 base and J dropped 7 bases, with 14 bases sitting between them. Germline CDR1 reads DFQATT; CDR2 reads SNEGSKA (reference sequence). CDR3 in amino acids: CSARVGGWGNEQFF. The CDR3 nucleotides read TGCAGTGCTAGAGTCGGAGGGTGGGGGAATGAGCAGTTCTTC.

This sequence joins TRBV20-1 and TRBJ2-3, with D tentatively TRBD1 (5 bases). This CDR3 is 14 amino acids long. Per the germline V gene, CDR1 is DFQATT and CDR2 is SNEGSKA (reference sequence). Between the trimmed V and J ends, which lost 5 bases and 5 bases, there was a span of 17 bases. The CDR3 region is CSAPVLGQGDTQYF. For the CDR3, the DNA is TGCAGTGCTCCCGTGCTAGGGCAGGGAGATACGCAGTATTTT.

This clonotype was recorded a few times. This chain uses TRBV14 with TRBJ1-2; D unresolved. This CDR3 is 17 amino acids long. V was trimmed by 1 base and J by 3 bases, leaving 18 bases between them. CDR1 is SGHDN, CDR2 FVKESK, per germline. The CDR3 spells CASSQVGLGGGDYGYTF. The CDR3 DNA reads TGTGCCAGCAGCCAAGTTGGACTCGGCGGCGGAGACTATGGCTACACCTTC.

The V gene is TRBV20-1, the J gene TRBJ1-2; D gene uncertain. Looked up from germline, CDR1 is DFQATT and CDR2 is SNEGSKA (reference sequence). V gave up 5 bases and J gave up 4 bases, with 11 bases separating them. This CDR3 is 12 amino acids long. This chain's CDR3 is CSAGLGTYGYTF. For the CDR3, the DNA is TGCAGTGCTGGCTTGGGCACCTATGGCTACACCTTC.

This rearrangement joins TRBV3-1 to TRBJ2-1, with D hard to call. The J call may not be correct, given that the DNA end is closer to TRBJ2-7. CDR3 length: 15 amino acids. Germline V gives CDR1 LGHDT, CDR2 YNNKEL (reference sequence). The DNA for the CDR3 is TGTGCCAGCAGCCAAGAGGCTGTTTCTTACAATGAGCAGTACTTC. Amino acids: CASSQEAVSYNEQYF.

This clonotype turned up a few times. The CDR3: CASSFPPGQGTDTQYF. For the CDR3, the DNA is TGTGCCAGCAGTTTTCCCCCGGGACAGGGCACAGATACGCAGTATTTT. The V gene is TRBV6-5, the J gene TRBJ2-3; 8 bases agree with TRBD1. CDR3 length: 16 amino acids. V lost 4 bases to trimming and J lost 1 base; unmatched junction nucleotides: 7. Germline V gene lookup returns CDR1 MNHEY and CDR2 SVGAGI.